These 10 T cell receptor beta chains were all obtained from the same sample, sequenced in a study of blood T cells in healthy people across ages. Combining a sample-barcoded 5' primer with a J-beta primer mix, a second PCR ran for roughly 7 to 12 cycles. MiXCR, run by TCRdb on the 5' RACE reads, gives a single entry per CDR3 protein. The data show 1 million or so distinct CDR3 sequences, less than 25% seen once. Another study also made use of these data, one on T cells of mothers and their children.

The material sequenced was blood. These receptors were obtained from a girl aged 2 to 10 in good health.

This clonotype was seen many times. This chain links TRBV6-6 with TRBJ2-5; D not certain. CDR3 length: 11 amino acids. V shed 6 bases and J shed 2 bases, with 4 bases lying between them. CDR1 is MNHNY and CDR2 is SVGAGI in the germline V gene (reference sequence). The CDR3: CASREQETQYF. CDR3 bases: TGTGCCAGCAGGGAGCAAGAGACCCAGTACTTC.

In this sample, this clonotype turned up a few times. This chain's CDR3 is CSARDLAISYEQYF. CDR3 sequence (DNA): TGCAGTGCTAGAGATCTAGCTATCTCCTACGAGCAGTACTTC. The chain links TRBV20-1 to TRBJ2-7; weak D call: TRBD2 (5 bases). The CDR3 totals 14 residues. The V gene's germline CDR1 is DFQATT and CDR2 SNEGSKA (reference sequence). With 0 bases removed from V and 0 bases from J, the gap between germline ends came to 9 bases.

The chain employs TRBV7-6 and TRBJ1-1; no definite D call. V was clipped by 5 bases and J by 0 bases, with 13 bases between them. Germline CDR1 SGHVS, CDR2 FNYEAQ. The CDR3 sequence is 15 residues long. CDR3 residues: CASSRKPGLNTEAFF. Here the CDR3 DNA reads TGTGCCAGCAGCCGAAAGCCCGGCCTGAACACTGAAGCTTTCTTT.

This clonotype appeared a few times. The V and J genes are TRBV7-9 and TRBJ1-1; 9 nucleotides agree with TRBD1. Germline V gene sequence: CDR1 SEHNR, CDR2 FQNEAQ (reference sequence). The CDR3 is made up of 14 amino acids. The trim removed 5 bases at V and 1 base at J, leaving 2 bases unmatched. The DNA for the CDR3 is TGTGCCAGCAGCCGGACAGGGGCGAACACTGAAGCTTTCTTT. Its protein is CASSRTGANTEAFF.

This rearrangement joins TRBV3-1 to TRBJ2-1; the match to TRBD2 covers 11 bases. The J call could be wrong; TRBJ2-7 is a better fit for the DNA end. The germline V gene has CDR1 LGHDT and CDR2 YNNKEL (reference sequence). The CDR3 sequence is 16 residues long. The CDR3 loop reads CASSQELAGGFYEQYF. CDR3 nucleotides: TGTGCCAGCAGCCAAGAGCTAGCGGGGGGTTTCTACGAGCAGTACTTC.

The chain is built from TRBV6-5 and TRBJ1-6, with TRBD1 as a possible D gene (5 bases). V shed 2 bases and J shed 11 bases, with 16 bases lying between them. The germline CDR1 and CDR2 sequences are MNHEY and SVGAGI. CDR3 length: 15 amino acids. The DNA for the CDR3 is TGTGCCAGCAGTTACATGGGGACCACGAATACACCCCTCCACTTT. It yields the protein CASSYMGTTNTPLHF.

This clonotype was recorded a few times. This rearrangement joins TRBV2 to TRBJ2-3, with D hard to call. The CDR3 contains 14 residues. Germline V lookup: CDR1 SNHLY, CDR2 FYNNEI. V lost 10 bases and J lost 2, with 16 bases in between. CDR3 residues: CAKRGETNTDTQYF. In nucleotides, the CDR3 is TGTGCCAAACGAGGAGAGACAAACACAGATACGCAGTATTTT.

As for this clonotype: A far larger clone is a single base away, which makes a read error likely. The gene calls are TRBV4-1 and TRBJ2-1; D remains ambiguous. Germline loops: CDR1 MGHRA, CDR2 YSYEKL. Trimming took 0 bases from V and 10 from J, leaving 4 bases between them. The CDR3 loop spans 11 amino acids. This chain's CDR3 is CASSQDEEQFF. The CDR3 DNA reads TGCGCCAGCAGCCAAGATGAGGAGCAGTTCTTC.

This clonotype was found a few times. The chain is built from TRBV6-2 or TRBV6-3 and TRBJ2-7, with D possibly being TRBD2 (6 bases). The CDR3 has 14 amino acids. The germline V gene has CDR1 MNHEY and CDR2 SVGEGT. Trimming stripped 11 bases from V and 5 bases from J, with 22 bases between. CDR3 nucleotide sequence: TGTGCCGTCCAGCGGGCTTTGCAGAGTAACGAGCAGTACTTC. Its translation is CAVQRALQSNEQYF.

V and J are TRBV28 and TRBJ1-4; D unclear. The CDR3 consists of 13 residues. Germline V gene sequence: CDR1 MDHEN, CDR2 SYDVKM. The V end was cut by 6 bases, the J end by 13 bases, with 18 bases between. This chain's CDR3 is CASRPTWAQLLFF. The CDR3 nucleotides are TGTGCCAGCAGGCCAACATGGGCCCAACTACTGTTTTTT. The full variable domain, completed using reference TRBV28 and TRBJ1-4, is DVKVTQSSRYLVKRTGEKVFLECVQDMDHENMFWYRQDPGLGLRLIYFSYDVKMKEKGDIPEGYSVSREKKERFSLILESASTNQTSMYLCASRPTWAQLLFFGSGTQLSVL.